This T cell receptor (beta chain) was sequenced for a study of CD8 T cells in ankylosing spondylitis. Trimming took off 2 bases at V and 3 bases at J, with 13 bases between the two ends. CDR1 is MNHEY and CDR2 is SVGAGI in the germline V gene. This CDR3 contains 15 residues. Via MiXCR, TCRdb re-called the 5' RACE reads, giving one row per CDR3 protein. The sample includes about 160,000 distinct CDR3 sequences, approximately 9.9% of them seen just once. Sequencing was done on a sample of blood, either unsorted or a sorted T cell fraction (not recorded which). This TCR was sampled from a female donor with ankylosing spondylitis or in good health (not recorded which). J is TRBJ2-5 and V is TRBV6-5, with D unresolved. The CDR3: CASSYHQYVKETQYF. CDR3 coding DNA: TGTGCCAGCAGTTACCATCAATACGTCAAAGAGACCCAGTACTTC.